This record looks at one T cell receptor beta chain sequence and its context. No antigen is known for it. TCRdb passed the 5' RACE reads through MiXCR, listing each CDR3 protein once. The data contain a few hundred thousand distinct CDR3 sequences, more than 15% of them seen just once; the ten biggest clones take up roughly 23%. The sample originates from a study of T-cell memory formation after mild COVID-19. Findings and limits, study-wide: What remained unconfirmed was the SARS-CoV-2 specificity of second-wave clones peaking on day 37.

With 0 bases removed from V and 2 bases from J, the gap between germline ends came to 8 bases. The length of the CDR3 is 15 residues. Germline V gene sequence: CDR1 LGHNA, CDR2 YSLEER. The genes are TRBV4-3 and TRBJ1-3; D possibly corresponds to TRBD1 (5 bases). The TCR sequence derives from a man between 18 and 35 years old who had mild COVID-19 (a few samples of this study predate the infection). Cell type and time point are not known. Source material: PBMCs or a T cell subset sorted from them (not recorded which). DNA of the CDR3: TGCGCCAGCAGCCAAGACCAGGGTGCTGGAAACACCATATATTTT. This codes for CASSQDQGAGNTIYF.